The present T cell receptor (beta chain) was sequenced within a study of blood T cells in healthy people across ages. The use of a sample-barcoded 5' primer and a J-beta primer mix characterized a second PCR of about 6 to 11 cycles. Researchers report that each sample yielded at least 3 million CDR3-containing paired-end reads. Each CDR3 protein gets one entry after TCRdb re-called the 5' RACE reads with MiXCR. The sample gives about 970,000 distinct CDR3 sequences, just over 50% of which show up once; 20% to 25% is in the top ten. This clonotype occurred a few times. The antigen remains unidentified. The V and J ends lost 2 bases and 2 bases respectively, with 15 bases between them. Germline loops: CDR1 SGHRS, CDR2 YFSETQ. CDR3 length: 16 residues. General observations from the study: The donors' CMV status was not determined, possibly confounding changes in expanded clonotypes.

The sequence was collected from a woman aged 60-70 years in good health. The sequencing input was blood. The rearrangement links TRBV5-1 to TRBJ2-3; D might be TRBD2 (6 bases). The CDR3 region is CASSFPRDSVTDTQYF. In DNA form, the CDR3 reads TGCGCCAGCAGCTTTCCGCGGGACTCGGTCACAGATACGCAGTATTTT.